Listed below are T cell receptor beta chains from one sample, sequenced in a study of Graves' ophthalmopathy and Graves' hyperthyroidism. MiXCR, run by TCRdb on the multiplex PCR reads, gives a single entry per CDR3 protein. The data show about 620,000 distinct CDR3 sequences, over 20% seen once. Source material: peripheral blood. Source of these receptors: a woman aged 18-29 years with stable Graves' hyperthyroidism. Some clones in this sample may be carry-over from other donors' samples. Each CDR3 is given with its conserved first and last residue. The D gene is left open where the match is weak. A row's size may be missing; if present it is once, few, many or a size class.

CDR3 length	clone size	D gene	V gene	J gene	CDR3 protein	CDR3 DNA
13	NA	NA	TRBV20-1	TRBJ2-7	CSAREPTGYEQYF	TGCAGTGCTAGAGAGCCGACAGGCTACGAGCAGTACTTC
14	NA	NA	TRBV29-1	TRBJ1-2	CSVVGWGWVYGYTF	TGCAGCGTTGTGGGGTGGGGTTGGGTCTATGGCTACACCTTC
15	many	NA	TRBV12-3/TRBV12-4	TRBJ1-5	CASSSQGRKGQPQHF	TGTGCCAGCAGTTCTCAGGGGAGGAAGGGTCAGCCCCAGCATTTT
14	many	TRBD1	TRBV24-1	TRBJ1-5	CATSEGQGSQPQHF	TGTGCCACCAGTGAGGGACAGGGAAGTCAGCCCCAGCATTTT
15	NA	NA	TRBV25-1	TRBJ1-1	CASSRDQGPNTEAFF	TGTGCCAGCAGCCGAGACCAAGGACCGAACACTGAAGCTTTCTTT
13	many	NA	TRBV30	TRBJ2-2	CAFPRGAGRELFF	TGTGCCTTCCCACGGGGGGCCGGGCGGGAGCTGTTTTTT
14	many	NA	TRBV30	TRBJ1-1	CAWSVGQTYTEAFF	TGTGCCTGGAGTGTAGGTCAGACTTACACTGAAGCTTTCTTT
13	few	NA	TRBV9	TRBJ2-7	CASSVVPSGEQYF	TGTGCCAGCAGCGTAGTACCCTCTGGGGAGCAGTACTTC
15	few	NA	TRBV14	TRBJ2-7	CASSQPPQGSYEQYF	TGTGCCAGCAGCCAACCTCCACAGGGCTCCTACGAGCAGTACTTC
11	few	NA	TRBV10-3	TRBJ1-2	CAISGEEVYTF	TGTGCCATCAGTGGGGAGGAGGTCTACACCTTC
17	many	NA	TRBV6-5	TRBJ2-7	CASSYASGSPAKYEQYF	TGTGCCAGCAGTTACGCCTCGGGTTCTCCCGCGAAATACGAGCAGTACTTC
15	many	NA	TRBV12-3/TRBV12-4	TRBJ1-1	CASSLDAGMNTEAFF	TGTGCCAGCAGTTTAGACGCAGGGATGAACACTGAAGCTTTCTTT
13	NA	NA	TRBV3-1	TRBJ1-2	CASNPQGNDGYTF	TGTGCCAGCAACCCACAGGGAAACGATGGCTACACCTTC
14	many	NA	TRBV6-1	TRBJ2-7	CASRGAGSSYEQYF	TGTGCCAGCAGAGGGGCAGGATCCTCCTACGAGCAGTACTTC
15	NA	NA	TRBV28	TRBJ1-2	CASSQPSQGIYGYTF	TGTGCCAGCAGTCAACCTTCTCAGGGGATCTATGGCTACACCTTC